Only a few counts were recorded for the clone carrying this T cell receptor beta chain. The V end was cut by 7 bases, the J end by 3 bases, with 12 bases between. The CDR3 is made up of 13 amino acids. Germline CDR1 and CDR2: MNHNY and SVGAGI (reference sequence). The data originate from a study of blood T cell repertoires in COVID-19. Study at large: Sites across the United States, Italy and Spain contributed samples from acute and convalescent COVID-19. T cells, B-cell-depleted T cells, or PBMCs provided the cDNA or gDNA that served as material.

Original data processing: Reference gene primer amplification gave nucleated cell count estimates. The table came from immunoSEQ multiplex PCR; TCRdb's copy has only in-frame clones and leaves some out. The V and J calls and the clone size are those of that table, but D and trimming were determined from the DNA. The sample includes approximately 79,000 clones, around 83% seen only once; the top ten take approximately 20%. The source is a woman between 50 and 59 years old with acute or convalescent COVID-19. This rearrangement joins TRBV6-6 to TRBJ1-2; D is unclear. The sequenced material came from peripheral blood. The CDR3 region has the DNA TGTGCCAGCACGGAGGCTTCTCACTATGGCTACACCTTC. Protein sequence: CASTEASHYGYTF.